This T cell receptor (beta chain) was identified in a study of chemoradiotherapy in HPV16-positive cancers. The trim removed 4 bases at V and 0 bases at J, leaving 11 bases unmatched. The CDR3 totals 20 residues. Germline loops: CDR1 SGHRS, CDR2 YFSETQ. Assay: immunoSEQ multiplex PCR; the TCRdb copy retains only in-frame clones and omits some. The sample consists of around 3,300 clones, 70% to 90% of them appearing once. The chain is built from TRBV5-1 and TRBJ2-3, with TRBD2 identical over 16 bases. Sample: tumor tissue, taken from a patient who underwent chemoradiotherapy. The TCR comes from a human donor with HPV-associated anogenital cancer. The CDR3 DNA reads TGCGCCAGCAGCGTACCGGGACTAGCGGGAGGGAGGGAGAGCACAGATACGCAGTATTTT. Amino acid sequence: CASSVPGLAGGRESTDTQYF.